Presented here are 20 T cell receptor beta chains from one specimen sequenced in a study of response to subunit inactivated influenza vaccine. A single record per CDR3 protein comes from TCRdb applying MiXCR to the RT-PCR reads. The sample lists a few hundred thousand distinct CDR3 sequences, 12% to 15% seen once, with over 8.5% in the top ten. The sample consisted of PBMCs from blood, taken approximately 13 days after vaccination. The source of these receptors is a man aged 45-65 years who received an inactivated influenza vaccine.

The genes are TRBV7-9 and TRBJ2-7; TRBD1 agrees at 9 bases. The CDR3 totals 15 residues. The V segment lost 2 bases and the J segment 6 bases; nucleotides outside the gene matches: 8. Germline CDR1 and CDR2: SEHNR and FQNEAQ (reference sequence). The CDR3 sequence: CASSLMGQGMSEQYF. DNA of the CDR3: TGTGCCAGCAGCTTAATGGGACAGGGAATGAGCGAGCAGTACTTC.

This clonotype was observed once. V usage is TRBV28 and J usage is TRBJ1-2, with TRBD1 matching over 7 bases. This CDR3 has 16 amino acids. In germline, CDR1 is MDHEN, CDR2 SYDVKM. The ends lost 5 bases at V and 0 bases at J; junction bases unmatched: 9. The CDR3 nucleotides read TGTGCCAGCAGTCTTCGTCGGACAGGAGCTAACTATGGCTACACCTTC. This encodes CASSLRRTGANYGYTF.

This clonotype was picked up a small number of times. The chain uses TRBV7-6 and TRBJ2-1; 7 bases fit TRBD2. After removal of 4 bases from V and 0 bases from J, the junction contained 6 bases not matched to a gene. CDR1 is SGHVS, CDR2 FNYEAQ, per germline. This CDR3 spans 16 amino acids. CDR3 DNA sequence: TGTGCCAGCAGCTCGACTAGCCTTAGCTCCTACAATGAGCAGTTCTTC. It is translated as CASSSTSLSSYNEQFF.

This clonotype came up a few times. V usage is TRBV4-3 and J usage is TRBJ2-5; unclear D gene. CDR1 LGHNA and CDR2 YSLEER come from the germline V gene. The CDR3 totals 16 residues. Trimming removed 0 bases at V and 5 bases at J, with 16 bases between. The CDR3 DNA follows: TGCGCCAGCAGCCAAGATCTTCCGGGCTCTAGGGAGACCCAGTACTTC. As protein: CASSQDLPGSRETQYF.

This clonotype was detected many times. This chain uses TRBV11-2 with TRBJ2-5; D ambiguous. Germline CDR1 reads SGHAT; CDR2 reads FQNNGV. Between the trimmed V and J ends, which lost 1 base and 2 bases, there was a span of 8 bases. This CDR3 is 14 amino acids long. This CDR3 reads CASSLGRLQETQYF. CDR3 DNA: TGTGCCAGCAGCTTAGGGCGCTTACAAGAGACCCAGTACTTC.

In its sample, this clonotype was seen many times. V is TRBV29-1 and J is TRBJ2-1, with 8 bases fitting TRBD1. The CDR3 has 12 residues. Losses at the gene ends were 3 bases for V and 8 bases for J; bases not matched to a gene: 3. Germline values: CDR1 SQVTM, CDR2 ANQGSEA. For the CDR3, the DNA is TGCAGCGTTGATCACAGGGGGTATGAGCAGTTCTTC. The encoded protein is CSVDHRGYEQFF.

In DNA form, the CDR3 reads TGTGCCAGCATGTCTCCAGGGGTAGCCAAAAACATTCAGTACTTC. This translates into CASMSPGVAKNIQYF. The chain links TRBV6-2 or TRBV6-3 to TRBJ2-4, with D maybe TRBD1 (6 bases). V was shortened by 7 bases and J by 0 bases, with 13 bases between the two germline ends. The CDR3 is 15 residues long. The V gene's germline CDR1 is MNHEY and CDR2 SVGEGT.

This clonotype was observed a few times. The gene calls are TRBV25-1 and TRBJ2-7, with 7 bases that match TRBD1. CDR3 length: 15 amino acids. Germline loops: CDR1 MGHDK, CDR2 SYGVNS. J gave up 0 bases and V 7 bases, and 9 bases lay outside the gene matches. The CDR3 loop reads CASTKGQSSSYEQYF. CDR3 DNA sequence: TGTGCCAGCACTAAGGGACAGAGCAGCTCCTACGAGCAGTACTTC.

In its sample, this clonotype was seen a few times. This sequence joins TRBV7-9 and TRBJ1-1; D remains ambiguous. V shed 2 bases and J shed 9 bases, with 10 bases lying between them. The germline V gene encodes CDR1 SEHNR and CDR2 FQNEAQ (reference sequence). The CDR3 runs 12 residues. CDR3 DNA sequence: TGTGCCAGCAGCTTATACGCTAGCCAAGCTTTCTTT. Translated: CASSLYASQAFF.

Written as DNA, the CDR3 is TGTGCCAGCCAAAGACTCTCGGGGAACACCGGGGAGCTGTTTTTT. Its translation is CASQRLSGNTGELFF. The chain joins TRBV11-2 to TRBJ2-2; D not certain. Germline CDR1 SGHAT, CDR2 FQNNGV. V shed 8 bases and J shed 1 base, with 14 bases lying between them. The CDR3 extends over 15 amino acids.

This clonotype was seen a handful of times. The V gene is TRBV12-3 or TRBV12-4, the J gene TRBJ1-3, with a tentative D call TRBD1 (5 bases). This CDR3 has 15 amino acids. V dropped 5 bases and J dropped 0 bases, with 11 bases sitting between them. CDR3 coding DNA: TGTGCCAGCAGTGACGGGACGAACTCTGGAAACACCATATATTTT. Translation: CASSDGTNSGNTIYF.

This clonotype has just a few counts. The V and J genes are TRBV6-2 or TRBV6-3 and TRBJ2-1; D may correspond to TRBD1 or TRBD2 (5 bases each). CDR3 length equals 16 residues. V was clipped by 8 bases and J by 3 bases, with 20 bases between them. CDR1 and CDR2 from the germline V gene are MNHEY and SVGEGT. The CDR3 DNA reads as TGTGCCAGCGTGGCCTCTTCGGGGCGGAGCTACAATGAGCAGTTCTTC. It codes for CASVASSGRSYNEQFF.

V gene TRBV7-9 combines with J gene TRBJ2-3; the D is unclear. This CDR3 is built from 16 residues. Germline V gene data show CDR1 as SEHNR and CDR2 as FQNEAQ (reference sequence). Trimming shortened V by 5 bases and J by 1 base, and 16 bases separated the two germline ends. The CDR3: CASSLPQGMRTDTQYF. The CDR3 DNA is TGTGCCAGCAGCCTCCCTCAAGGGATGCGCACAGATACGCAGTATTTT. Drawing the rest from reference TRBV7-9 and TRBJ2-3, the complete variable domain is DTGVSQNPRHKITKRGQNVTFRCDPISEHNRLYWYRQTLGQGPEFLTYFQNEAQLEKSRLLSDRFSAERPKGSFSTLEIQRTEQGDSAMYLCASSLPQGMRTDTQYFGPGTRLTVL.

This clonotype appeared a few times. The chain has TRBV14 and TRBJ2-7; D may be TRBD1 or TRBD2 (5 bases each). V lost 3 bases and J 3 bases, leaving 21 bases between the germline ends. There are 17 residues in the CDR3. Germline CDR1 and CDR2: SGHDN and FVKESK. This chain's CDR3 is CASSHSPGTRRYYEQYF. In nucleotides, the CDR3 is TGTGCCAGCAGCCATTCCCCCGGGACGCGAAGATACTACGAGCAGTACTTC.

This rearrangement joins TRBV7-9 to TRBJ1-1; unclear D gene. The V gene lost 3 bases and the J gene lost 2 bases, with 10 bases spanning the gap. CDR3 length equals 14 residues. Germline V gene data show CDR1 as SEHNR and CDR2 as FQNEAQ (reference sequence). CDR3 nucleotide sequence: TGTGCCAGCAGCTTGTTGTCGGAAAACACTGAAGCTTTCTTT. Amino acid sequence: CASSLLSENTEAFF.

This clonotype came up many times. This CDR3 is CASNAGQANQPQHF. Written as DNA, the CDR3 is TGTGCCAGCAACGCCGGACAGGCCAATCAGCCCCAGCATTTT. The rearrangement links TRBV28 to TRBJ1-5, with TRBD1 matching 7 bases. The germline gives CDR1 MDHEN, CDR2 SYDVKM. This CDR3 region has 14 residues. V shed 7 bases and J 3 bases; nucleotides not matched to a gene: 6. Full variable domain (outside the CDR3, taken from reference TRBV28 and TRBJ1-5): DVKVTQSSRYLVKRTGEKVFLECVQDMDHENMFWYRQDPGLGLRLIYFSYDVKMKEKGDIPEGYSVSREKKERFSLILESASTNQTSMYLCASNAGQANQPQHFGDGTRLSIL.

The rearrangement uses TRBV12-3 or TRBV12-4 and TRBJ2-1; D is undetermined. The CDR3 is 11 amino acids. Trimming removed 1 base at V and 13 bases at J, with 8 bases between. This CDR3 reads CASSLGGIQFF. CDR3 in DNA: TGTGCCAGCAGTTTAGGGGGTATCCAGTTCTTC.

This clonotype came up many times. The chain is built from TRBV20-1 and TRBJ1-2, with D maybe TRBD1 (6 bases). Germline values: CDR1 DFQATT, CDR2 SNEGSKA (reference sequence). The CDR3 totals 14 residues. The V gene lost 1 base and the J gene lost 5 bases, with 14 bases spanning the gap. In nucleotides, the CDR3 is TGCAGTGCTAGAGGGGGGCAGGGCACTTATGGCTACACCTTC. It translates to CSARGGQGTYGYTF.

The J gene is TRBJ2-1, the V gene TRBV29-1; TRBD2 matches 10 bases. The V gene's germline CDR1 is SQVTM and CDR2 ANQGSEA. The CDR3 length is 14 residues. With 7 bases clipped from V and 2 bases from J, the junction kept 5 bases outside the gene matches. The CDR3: CSAVSGRAYNEQFF. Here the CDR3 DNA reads TGCAGCGCCGTAAGCGGGAGGGCCTACAATGAGCAGTTCTTC.

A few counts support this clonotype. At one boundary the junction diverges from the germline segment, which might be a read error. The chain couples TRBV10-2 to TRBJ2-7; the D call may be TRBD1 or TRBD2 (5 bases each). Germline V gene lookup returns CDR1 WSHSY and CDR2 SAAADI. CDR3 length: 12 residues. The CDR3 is CASTAAGTGFNF. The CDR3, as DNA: TGCGCCAGCACCGCAGCCGGGACGGGTTTCAACTTC.